The present TCR beta chain was sequenced within a study of identical twins' blood T cells. Study-wide points: Top TCRbeta clonotypes were shared more with twin than unrelated donors.

TCR cDNA libraries were made from RNA using a previously described, modified protocol. TCRdb called the 5' RACE reads again in MiXCR, with one record for every CDR3 protein. The sample shows 300,000 to 400,000 distinct CDR3 sequences, 28% of them seen only once. Likely shared infections and vaccines: all three twin pairs were reared together. V shed 6 bases and J shed 9 bases, with 12 bases lying between them. The CDR3 has 11 residues. CDR1 and CDR2 from the germline V gene are SQVTM and ANQGSEA. This clonotype has more than one count but fewer than ten. Its antigen is undetermined. The sequenced sample was PBMCs. The J gene is TRBJ2-1, the V gene TRBV29-1, with D unclear. The clonotype was recovered from a woman between 18 and 55 years old in good health. The CDR3 loop is CSVVTPSEQFF. For the CDR3, the DNA is TGCAGCGTGGTGACGCCTAGTGAGCAGTTCTTC.